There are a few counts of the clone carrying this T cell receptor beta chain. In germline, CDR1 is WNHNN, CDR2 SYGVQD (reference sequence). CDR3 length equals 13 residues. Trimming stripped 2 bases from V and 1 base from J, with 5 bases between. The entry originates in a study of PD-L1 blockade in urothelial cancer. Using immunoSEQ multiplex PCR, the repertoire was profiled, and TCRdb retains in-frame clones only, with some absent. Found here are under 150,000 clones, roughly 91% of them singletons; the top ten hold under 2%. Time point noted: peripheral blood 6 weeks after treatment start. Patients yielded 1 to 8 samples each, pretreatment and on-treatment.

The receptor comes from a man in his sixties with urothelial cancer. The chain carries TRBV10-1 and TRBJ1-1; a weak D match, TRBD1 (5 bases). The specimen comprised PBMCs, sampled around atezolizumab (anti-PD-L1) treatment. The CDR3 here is CASSETGNTEAFF. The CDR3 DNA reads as TGCGCCAGCAGTGAGACAGGGAACACTGAAGCTTTCTTT.